One and the same sample provided the 25 T cell receptor beta chains below, sequenced in a study of radiation and T cells in renal cell carcinoma. Time point described: blood 2 weeks post-SBRT. Treatment: 15 Gy SBRT to primary tumor, nephrectomy 4 weeks later. Data came from immunoSEQ multiplex PCR; TCRdb stores just in-frame clones and leaves some out. The top ten clones hold approximately 5% of a sample with about 130,000 clones, 81% of them seen once. The specimen was blood, collected from a patient whose treatment included radiotherapy and nephrectomy. These receptors were taken from a man aged 45-65 years with renal cell carcinoma.

This clone has only a few counts. This sequence joins TRBV5-4 and TRBJ2-1; D is ambiguous. Germline values: CDR1 SGHNT, CDR2 YYREEE (reference sequence). CDR3 length equals 14 residues. V gave up 3 bases and J gave up 4 bases, with 11 bases separating them. The CDR3 DNA follows: TGTGCCAGCAGCTACGACGGAGTATACAATGAGCAGTTCTTC. As protein: CASSYDGVYNEQFF. The full variable domain, completed using reference TRBV5-4 and TRBJ2-1, is ETGVTQSPTHLIKTRGQQVTLRCSSQSGHNTVSWYQQALGQGPQFIFQYYREEENGRGNFPPRFSGLQFPNYSSELNVNALELDDSALYLCASSYDGVYNEQFFGPGTRLTVL.

The DNA for the CDR3 is TGTGCCAGCAGCTTAGCTACAGGGATGGGTTACGAGCAGTACTTC. Its protein is CASSLATGMGYEQYF. J is TRBJ2-7 and V is TRBV7-2; maybe TRBD1 (6 bases). The CDR3 contains 15 residues. CDR1 and CDR2 (germline): SGHTA, FQGNSA. Trimming took off 0 bases at V and 4 bases at J, with 13 bases between the two ends.

The chain joins TRBV19 to TRBJ1-4; D is undetermined. Trimming took off 5 bases at V and 7 bases at J, with 17 bases between the two ends. The CDR3 is 15 amino acids. CDR1 and CDR2 from the germline V gene are LNHDA and SQIVND (reference sequence). The CDR3 here is CASSSLPALGEKLFF. The CDR3 bases are TGTGCCAGTAGTTCCCTTCCGGCCTTGGGTGAAAAACTGTTTTTT.

This chain links TRBV30 with TRBJ1-6; 9 bases are shared with TRBD1. The V and J ends lost 8 bases and 1 base, in that order; junction bases with no gene match: 12. The CDR3 totals 17 residues. Per germline, CDR1 GTSNPN and CDR2 SVGIG (reference sequence). CDR3 in amino acids: CARSGQGRISYNSPLHF. CDR3 nucleotides: TGTGCCCGATCGGGACAGGGTCGAATTTCCTATAATTCACCCCTCCACTTT.

The V and J genes are TRBV15 and TRBJ2-3; D may be TRBD2 (6 bases). CDR3 size: 15 residues. Trimming took off 6 bases at V and 0 bases at J, with 13 bases between the two ends. Germline-derived CDR1 and CDR2 are LNHNV and YYDKDF (reference sequence). The CDR3 region is CATSRPSGSTDTQYF. The DNA for the CDR3 is TGTGCCACCAGTAGGCCCAGCGGGAGCACAGATACGCAGTATTTT.

This clone showed up just a few times. The rearrangement uses TRBV9 and TRBJ1-2; D not resolved. CDR1 and CDR2 (germline): SGDLS, YYNGEE. The ends were cut back, 3 bases at V and 2 bases at J, with 2 bases in the middle. The CDR3 consists of 11 residues. The DNA of the CDR3 is TGTGCCAGCAGCGCCAACTATGGCTACACCTTC. As protein: CASSANYGYTF.

The rearrangement joins TRBV5-1 to TRBJ2-3, with 9 bases lining up with TRBD1. In germline, CDR1 is SGHRS, CDR2 YFSETQ. V dropped 7 bases and J dropped 4; count of bases not matched to a gene: 4. The CDR3 length is 13 residues. The CDR3 nucleotides are TGCGCCAGCGGCAGGGACAGGGCAGATACGCAGTATTTT. Protein: CASGRDRADTQYF.

This chain connects TRBV7-3 to TRBJ1-1, with TRBD1 identical over 8 bases. Germline V lookup: CDR1 SGHTA, CDR2 FQGTGA. This CDR3 is 15 amino acids long. The V gene end was trimmed by 2 bases and the J gene end by 4 bases; junction bases not matched to a gene: 6. Written as DNA, the CDR3 is TGTGCCAGCAGCTTATCAGGACAGGGTACCACTGAAGCTTTCTTT. Translation: CASSLSGQGTTEAFF.

The V and J genes are TRBV30 and TRBJ1-6; D remains unclear. V was clipped by 0 bases and J by 11 bases, with 5 bases between them. CDR1 is GTSNPN and CDR2 is SVGIG in the germline V gene (reference sequence). This CDR3 region has 11 residues. The CDR3, as DNA: TGTGCCTGGAGTGTACGAGCACCCCTCCACTTT. This gives the protein CAWSVRAPLHF.

The gene calls are TRBV5-1 and TRBJ2-1; 14 bases fit TRBD2. The CDR3 has 16 amino acids. Trimming at V came to 4 bases and at J to 5 bases, leaving 5 bases not matched to a gene. Germline CDR1 SGHRS, CDR2 YFSETQ. The CDR3 protein is CASSTLTSGRDNEQFF. CDR3 coding DNA: TGCGCCAGCAGCACCCTGACTAGCGGGAGGGACAATGAGCAGTTCTTC. Full variable domain (rest looked up from reference TRBV5-1 and TRBJ2-1): KAGVTQTPRYLIKTRGQQVTLSCSPISGHRSVSWYQQTPGQGLQFLFEYFSETQRNKGNFPGRFSGRQFSNSRSEMNVSTLELGDSALYLCASSTLTSGRDNEQFFGPGTRLTVL.

The rearrangement uses TRBV5-1 and TRBJ1-1; D gene unclear. There are 13 residues in the CDR3. V lost 2 bases and J lost 7, with 12 bases in between. Germline V CDR1 and CDR2: SGHRS, YFSETQ. CDR3 DNA sequence: TGCGCCAGCAGCTTAAAGGTGGGCGGTGAAGCTTTCTTT. It codes for CASSLKVGGEAFF.

This sequence joins TRBV20-1 and TRBJ1-1, with D unclear. Trimming shortened V by 6 bases and J by 11 bases, and 10 bases separated the two germline ends. This CDR3 spans 9 amino acids. Germline V gene lookup returns CDR1 DFQATT and CDR2 SNEGSKA (reference sequence). This CDR3 reads CSAPLVAFF. Written as DNA, the CDR3 is TGCAGTGCGCCTTTGGTCGCTTTCTTT.

The chain employs TRBV2 and TRBJ2-2; tentatively, D is TRBD1 (6 bases). Per germline, CDR1 SNHLY and CDR2 FYNNEI. There are 14 residues in the CDR3. V was cut by 6 bases and J by 6 bases, with 14 bases left in between. The CDR3 bases are TGTGCCAGCAGCCCGGGACAATTGGCCGGGGAGCTGTTTTTT. Encoded protein: CASSPGQLAGELFF.

Worth noting for this clone: At one of its ends the junction is not consistent with the germline gene, which may arise from a read error. The rearrangement joins TRBV2 to TRBJ2-5; a possible D gene is TRBD2 (7 bases). This CDR3 is built from 13 residues. Germline assignment: CDR1 SNHLY and CDR2 FYNNEI. Here the CDR3 DNA reads TGTGCCAGCAGGGAAGGGGGGGAAGAGACCCAGTACTTC. It translates to CASREGGEETQYF. Based on the CDR3 plus reference TRBV2 and TRBJ2-5, the full variable domain is EPEVTQTPSHQVTQMGQEVILRCVPISNHLYFYWYRQILGQKVEFLVSFYNNEISEKSEIFDDQFSVERPDGSNFTLKIRSTKLEDSAMYFCASREGGEETQYFGPGTRLLVL.

This chain joins TRBV4-1 and TRBJ1-1; D might be TRBD1 (5 bases). The CDR3 length is 15 residues. V was shortened by 2 bases and J by 2 bases, with 12 bases between the two germline ends. Per germline, CDR1 MGHRA and CDR2 YSYEKL. CDR3 protein: CASSQPGEVNTEAFF. The DNA for the CDR3 is TGCGCCAGCAGCCAACCGGGGGAGGTAAACACTGAAGCTTTCTTT.

Only a few counts were recorded for this clone. The chain employs TRBV29-1 and TRBJ2-7; D possibly matches TRBD1 or TRBD2 (5 bases each). The CDR3 extends over 13 amino acids. Germline V lookup: CDR1 SQVTM, CDR2 ANQGSEA. Trimming stripped 6 bases from V and 2 bases from J, with 14 bases between. CDR3: CSVARDRTYEQYF. CDR3 nucleotides: TGCAGCGTGGCCCGGGACCGGACCTACGAGCAGTACTTC.

The count of this clone is one. The chain joins TRBV7-2 to TRBJ1-6, with 8 positions matching TRBD1. This CDR3 contains 16 residues. Trimming removed 1 base from V and 13 bases from J; junction bases left unmatched: 12. Germline V gene lookup returns CDR1 SGHTA and CDR2 FQGNSA. The CDR3 sequence is CASSLGGGTGQGPLHF. The DNA for the CDR3 is TGTGCCAGCAGCTTAGGGGGGGGGACAGGACAAGGTCCCCTCCACTTT.

This clone came up a few times. Other DNA sequences in this sample translate to the same CDR3. V usage is TRBV6-6 and J usage is TRBJ2-3; no clear D gene. This CDR3 is 12 amino acids long. V was trimmed by 2 bases and J by 5 bases, leaving 5 bases between them. The germline V gene has CDR1 MNHNY and CDR2 SVGAGI (reference sequence). The DNA of the CDR3 is TGTGCCAGCAGTTACAGAAGAGATACGCAGTATTTT. It codes for CASSYRRDTQYF.

This clone appeared a few times. The rearrangement joins TRBV5-8 to TRBJ1-5; D not certain. V shed 0 bases and J shed 6 bases, with 10 bases lying between them. Germline V gives CDR1 SGHTS, CDR2 YDEGEE. The CDR3 spans 14 residues. The CDR3, as DNA: TGTGCCAGCAGCTTGGATCTAGGTGGTCAGCCCCAGCATTTT. Its translation: CASSLDLGGQPQHF.

The J gene is TRBJ2-2, the V gene TRBV29-1, with 7 bases that match TRBD2. Germline-derived CDR1 and CDR2 are SQVTM and ANQGSEA. This CDR3 contains 15 residues. Germline trimming cut 1 base from V and 4 bases from J; bases unmatched to any gene: 6. CDR3 bases: TGCAGCGTTGAAGGGGAGCGGGGAGCCACCGGGGAGCTGTTTTTT. Its protein is CSVEGERGATGELFF.

The rearrangement uses TRBV15 and TRBJ2-7, with a weak D call TRBD2 (5 bases). Per germline, CDR1 LNHNV and CDR2 YYDKDF (reference sequence). The CDR3 contains 11 residues. Trimming shortened V by 5 bases and J by 6 bases, and 8 bases separated the two germline ends. The CDR3 loop is CATSLAGEQYF. The DNA for the CDR3 is TGTGCCACCAGCCTGGCGGGCGAGCAGTACTTC.

This chain connects TRBV7-3 to TRBJ1-1; D is ambiguous. The CDR3 consists of 13 residues. V was shortened by 2 bases and J by 4 bases, with 8 bases between the two germline ends. Germline lookup yields CDR1 SGHTA and CDR2 FQGTGA. CDR3 nucleotide sequence: TGTGCCAGCAGCTTAGGAGGTCCCACTGAAGCTTTCTTT. Translated: CASSLGGPTEAFF.

This clone has only a few counts. J is TRBJ1-3 and V is TRBV2; D is ambiguous. This CDR3 spans 13 amino acids. Deletions cut 8 bases from V and 0 bases from J, with 8 bases between. Per the germline V gene, CDR1 is SNHLY and CDR2 is FYNNEI. The CDR3 DNA reads TGTGCCAGCCTCCGGGACTCTGGAAACACCATATATTTT. Translated: CASLRDSGNTIYF.

The genes are TRBV19 and TRBJ1-1; the D gene is possibly TRBD1 (5 bases). The length of the CDR3 is 15 residues. V lost 6 bases and J 1 base, leaving 15 bases between the germline ends. Germline CDR1 LNHDA, CDR2 SQIVND (reference sequence). In nucleotides, the CDR3 is TGTGCCAGTAGCCGGGGGGGTGGTCGGAACACTGAAGCTTTCTTT. It encodes CASSRGGGRNTEAFF.

The chain combines TRBV11-3 with TRBJ1-5; no firm D call. The V end lost 0 bases, the J end lost 0 bases, and 9 bases lay between the germline ends. This CDR3 comprises 16 residues. Looked up from germline, CDR1 is SGHNT and CDR2 is YENEEA. The CDR3 is CASSLDGRFSNQPQHF. CDR3 in DNA: TGTGCCAGCAGCTTAGATGGCAGGTTTAGCAATCAGCCCCAGCATTTT.